This T cell receptor beta chain was found in a study of shared clonotypes between healthy human individuals (TCRdb year 2020). At the level of the whole study: The cohort included three men and two women between 18 and 49 years of age. For each donor, CD4 naive and CD4 memory were each run on three plates, CD8 naive on two plates, and CD8 memory on one plate. Each donor's leukapheresis produced roughly between roughly 0.85 and 10 billion PBMCs. To increase sequencing depth and limit assay-specific biases, TCR repertoire library preparation and sequencing were carried out by different laboratories using diverse techniques. To estimate repertoire size and how much clonotype sharing occurs between individuals, the study deeply sequenced the blood TCR repertoires of five or six healthy adults.

Turning to this clone: Its antigen remains undetermined. No quality values exist for individual bases; no much larger clone is one base distant.

The investigation overall reported the following: The small number of donors limited the genetic and exposure-history diversity represented. Higher generation probabilities were observed for clonotypes shared by all four sorted-subset donors than for non-shared clonotypes. Pairwise subsampling indicated that sequencing depth was expected to affect the degree of clonotype sharing among donors. When a handful of donors were compared, the shared fraction of clonotypes was roughly 5% for naive CD4, about 4% for naive CD8, roughly 2.5% for memory CD4, and approximately 0.4% for memory CD8. Only blood was sampled, and tissue TCR repertoires likely differ from those in blood. Naive subsets generally had larger estimated clonotype richness than memory subsets did. Even with the large sequencing depth, rarefaction of the sorted-subset datasets indicated that sequencing was incomplete.

Spanning cysteine to phenylalanine, the CDR3 consists of 15 amino acids. Only the CDR3 region is kept as DNA, spanning 45 bases read in frame from base 1. The trim is 11 bases for V and 3 bases for J, with a gap of 17 bases between the germline ends. Looking up the germline V gene (reference sequence) yields CDR1 SEHNR and CDR2 FQNEAQ. Using the deep immunoSEQ assay, TCR CDR3 regions were amplified from genomic DNA by multiplex PCR. Genomic DNA extracted from each cell subset was distributed evenly over all wells of several immunoSEQ 96-well plates, and each plate served as one replicate. For sorted subsets, roughly 200 ng of genomic DNA, equivalent to about 30,000 T cell genomes, went into each replicate PCR. Purified libraries were measured with a Qubit 3.0 fluorometer, size-checked on a Bioanalyzer 2100, and measured again with the KAPA Library Quantification kit. A separate single-read 150-cycle Illumina NextSeq 550 flow cell was used to sequence each immunoSEQ 96-well plate. Concerning the study's data processing: Because only junctional sequences without quality scores were contained in the immunoSEQ output, filtering matching that applied to full-length reads could not be performed. Sequences were annotated with PyIR, a Python wrapper for IgBLAST v1.9, using IMGT germline references to assign V/J genes and CDR3. Reads with weak V/J assignments (E-value above 1e-6), missing CDR3, stop codons, out-of-frame junctions, or ambiguous translated residues were removed. V3J clonotypes were defined as sequences sharing an identical inferred V gene, J gene, and CDR3 amino acid sequence. The percentage overlap between two repertoires was calculated by dividing the number of shared unique clonotypes by the size of the smaller repertoire. Three approaches were used to assess repertoire richness: RTK rarefaction, the Chao1 estimator, and Recon v2.1 estimates of unobserved clonotypes. OLGA was used to compute generation probabilities for all TCRbeta clonotypes that the gDNA method yielded from a handful of donors. In TCRdb, the immuneACCESS table is reduced to in-frame sequences with V and J assigned. These tables do not hold every clone; where another copy was compared, an unresolved V gene accounts for under half, and the others remain unexplained. V, J and clone size are taken as reported in that table, and D and trimming were inferred from the DNA itself. The sample table contains around 1 million clones; only one count was recorded for roughly 72% of them. The ten top clones hold roughly 1.5% of the sample.

The donors were healthy, HIV-negative adults with no recently reported acute infections or vaccinations. Only Caucasian adults living in Nashville, Tennessee, USA were represented among the donors. CD4+ T cells were enriched by magnetic negative selection, after which naive cells were positively selected on CD45RA and the negative fraction was taken as the memory subset. Blood was obtained by leukapheresis, after which PBMCs were separated by Ficoll-Histopaque density gradient centrifugation and cryopreserved in liquid nitrogen vapor phase. Purity and quantity of every magnetically sorted T cell population were checked by analytical flow cytometry. Genomic DNA was isolated from every sorted fraction and measured by UV absorbance on a Nanodrop 2000c.

Sequenced input: memory CD4+ T cells sorted from blood. The cell subset or site label on this specimen signifies: CD45RA-negative fraction. The chain employs TRBV7-9 and TRBJ1-6, with TRBD1 as a weak D call on 5 bases. This clonotype was obtained from a man aged 18 to 30 in good health. CDR3 sequence: CAGNSTVGYNSPLHF. The DNA sequence follows: TGTGCCGGAAATTCGACAGTGGGCTATAATTCACCCCTCCACTTT.